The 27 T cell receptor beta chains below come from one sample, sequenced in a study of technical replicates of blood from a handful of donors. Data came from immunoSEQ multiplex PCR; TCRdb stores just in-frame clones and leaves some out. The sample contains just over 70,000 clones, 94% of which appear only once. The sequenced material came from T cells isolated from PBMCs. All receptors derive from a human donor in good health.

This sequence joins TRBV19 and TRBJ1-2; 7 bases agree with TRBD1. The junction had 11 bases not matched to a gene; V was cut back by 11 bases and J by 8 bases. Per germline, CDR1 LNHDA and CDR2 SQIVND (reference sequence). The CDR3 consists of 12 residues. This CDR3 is CAVTDREGGYTF. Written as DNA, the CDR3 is TGTGCCGTTACCGACAGGGAAGGGGGCTACACCTTC.

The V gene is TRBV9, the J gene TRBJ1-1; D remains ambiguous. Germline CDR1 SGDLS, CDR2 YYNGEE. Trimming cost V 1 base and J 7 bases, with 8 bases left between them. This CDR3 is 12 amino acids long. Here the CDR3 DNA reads TGTGCCAGCAGCGTATTTCGGGGTGAAGCTTTCTTT. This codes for CASSVFRGEAFF.

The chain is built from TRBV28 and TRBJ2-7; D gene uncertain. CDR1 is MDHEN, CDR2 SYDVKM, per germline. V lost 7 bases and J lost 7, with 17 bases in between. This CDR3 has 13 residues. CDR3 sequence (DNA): TGTGCCAGCACCCAACCTGCCGGTTTGGAGCAGTACTTC. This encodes CASTQPAGLEQYF.

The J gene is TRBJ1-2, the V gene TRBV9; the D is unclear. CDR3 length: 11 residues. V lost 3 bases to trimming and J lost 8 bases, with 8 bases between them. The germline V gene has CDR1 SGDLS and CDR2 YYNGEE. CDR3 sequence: CASSGVRGYTF. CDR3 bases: TGTGCCAGCAGCGGAGTGAGGGGCTACACCTTC.

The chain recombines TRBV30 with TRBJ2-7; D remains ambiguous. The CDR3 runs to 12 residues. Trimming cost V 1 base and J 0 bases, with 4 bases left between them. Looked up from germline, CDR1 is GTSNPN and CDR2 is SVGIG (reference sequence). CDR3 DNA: TGTGCCTGGAGTGCGGGCTCCTACGAGCAGTACTTC. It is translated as CAWSAGSYEQYF. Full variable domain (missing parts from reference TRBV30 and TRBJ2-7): SQTIHQWPATLVQPVGSPLSLECTVEGTSNPNLYWYRQAAGRGLQLLFYSVGIGQISSEVPQNLSASRPQDRQFILSSKKLLLSDSGFYLCAWSAGSYEQYFGPGTRLTVT.

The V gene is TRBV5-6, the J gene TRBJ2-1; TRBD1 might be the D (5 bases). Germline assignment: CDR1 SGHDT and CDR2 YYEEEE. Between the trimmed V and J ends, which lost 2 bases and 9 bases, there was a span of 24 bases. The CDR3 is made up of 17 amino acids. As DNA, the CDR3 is TGTGCCAGCAGCTTTTGGGCAGGGCCCTCCATCAAGGGTGAGCAGTTCTTC. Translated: CASSFWAGPSIKGEQFF.

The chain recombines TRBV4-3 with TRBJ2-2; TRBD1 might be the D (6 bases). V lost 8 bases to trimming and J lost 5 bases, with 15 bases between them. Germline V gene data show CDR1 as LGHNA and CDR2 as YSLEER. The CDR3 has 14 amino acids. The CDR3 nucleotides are TGCGCCAGCGGAAGGGGGTCTTCGACCGGGGAGCTGTTTTTT. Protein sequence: CASGRGSSTGELFF.

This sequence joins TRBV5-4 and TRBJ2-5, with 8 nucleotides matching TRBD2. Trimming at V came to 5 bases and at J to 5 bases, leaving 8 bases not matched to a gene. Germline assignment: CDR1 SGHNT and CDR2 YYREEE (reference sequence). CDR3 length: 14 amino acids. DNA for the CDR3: TGTGCCAGCAGTTTAGCGGGAAATAAGGAGACCCAGTACTTC. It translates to CASSLAGNKETQYF.

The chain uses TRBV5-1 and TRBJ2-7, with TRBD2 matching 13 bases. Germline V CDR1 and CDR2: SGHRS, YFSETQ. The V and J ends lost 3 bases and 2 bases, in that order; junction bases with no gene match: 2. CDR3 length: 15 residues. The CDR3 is CASSSGLAGAYEQYF. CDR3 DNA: TGCGCCAGCAGCTCCGGACTAGCGGGAGCCTACGAGCAGTACTTC.

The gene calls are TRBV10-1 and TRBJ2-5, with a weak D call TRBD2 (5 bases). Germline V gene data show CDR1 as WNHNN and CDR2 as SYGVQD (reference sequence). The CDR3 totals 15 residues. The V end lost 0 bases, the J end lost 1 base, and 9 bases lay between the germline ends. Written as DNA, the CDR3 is TGCGCCAGCAGTGAGTCACCTAGCAGCCAAGAGACCCAGTACTTC. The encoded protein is CASSESPSSQETQYF.

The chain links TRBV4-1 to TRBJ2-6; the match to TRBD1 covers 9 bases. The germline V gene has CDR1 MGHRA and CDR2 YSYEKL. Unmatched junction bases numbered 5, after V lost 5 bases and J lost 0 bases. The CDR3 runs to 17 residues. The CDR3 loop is CASSYGTGNSGANVLTF. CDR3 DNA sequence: TGCGCCAGCAGCTACGGGACAGGGAACTCTGGGGCCAACGTCCTGACTTTC.

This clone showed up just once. Written as DNA, the CDR3 is TGTGCCAGCAGCGTAGTAGCGGGGGGCCTGACAGATACGCAGTATTTT. This encodes CASSVVAGGLTDTQYF. This chain connects TRBV9 to TRBJ2-3; 10 bases align to TRBD2. Germline CDR1 is SGDLS and CDR2 is YYNGEE. The CDR3 length is 16 residues. The V segment lost 0 bases and the J segment 3 bases; nucleotides outside the gene matches: 4.

The CDR3 is CASSTRTGRENTEAFF. For the CDR3, the DNA is TGTGCCAGCAGCACGCGGACAGGGCGAGAGAACACTGAAGCTTTCTTT. The gene calls are TRBV4-2 and TRBJ1-1; 8 bases fit TRBD1. J was trimmed by 1 base and V by 5 bases; bases with no gene match: 9. Germline loops: CDR1 LGHNA, CDR2 YNFKEQ. The CDR3 runs 16 residues.

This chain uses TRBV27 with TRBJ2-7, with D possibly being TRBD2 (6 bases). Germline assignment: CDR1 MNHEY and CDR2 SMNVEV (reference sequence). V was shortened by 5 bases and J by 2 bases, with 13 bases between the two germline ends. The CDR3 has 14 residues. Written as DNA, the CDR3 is TGTGCCAGCAGTCCCGGGGGAGGAACCTACGAGCAGTACTTC. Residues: CASSPGGGTYEQYF.

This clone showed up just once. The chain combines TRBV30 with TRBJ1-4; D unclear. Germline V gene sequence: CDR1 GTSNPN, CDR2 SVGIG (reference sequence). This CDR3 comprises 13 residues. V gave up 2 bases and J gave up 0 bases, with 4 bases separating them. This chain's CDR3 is CAWSLTTNEKLFF. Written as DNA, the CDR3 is TGTGCCTGGAGTCTTACAACTAATGAAAAACTGTTTTTT. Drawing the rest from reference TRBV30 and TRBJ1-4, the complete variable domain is SQTIHQWPATLVQPVGSPLSLECTVEGTSNPNLYWYRQAAGRGLQLLFYSVGIGQISSEVPQNLSASRPQDRQFILSSKKLLLSDSGFYLCAWSLTTNEKLFFGSGTQLSVL.

Here the CDR3 DNA reads TGTGCCAGCAGCTACCGGGGGGAGCAGTTCTTC. Translated: CASSYRGEQFF. The J gene is TRBJ2-1, the V gene TRBV7-2, with D possibly TRBD2 on 6 matching bases. The CDR3 loop spans 11 amino acids. The V and J ends lost 4 bases and 10 bases respectively, with 8 bases between them. The germline CDR1 and CDR2 sequences are SGHTA and FQGNSA.

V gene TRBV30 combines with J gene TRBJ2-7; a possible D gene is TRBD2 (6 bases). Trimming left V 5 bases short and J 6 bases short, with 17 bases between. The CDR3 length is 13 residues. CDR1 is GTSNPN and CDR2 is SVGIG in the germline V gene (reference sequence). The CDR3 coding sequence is TGTGCCTGGTCCGGGACTTTGGGAGCCGAGCAGTACTTC. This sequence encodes CAWSGTLGAEQYF.

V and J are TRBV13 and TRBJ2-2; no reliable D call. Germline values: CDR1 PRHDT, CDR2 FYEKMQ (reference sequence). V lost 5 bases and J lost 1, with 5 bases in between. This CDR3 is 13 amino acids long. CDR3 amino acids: CASSRLNTGELFF. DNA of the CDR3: TGTGCCAGCAGCCGACTGAACACCGGGGAGCTGTTTTTT.

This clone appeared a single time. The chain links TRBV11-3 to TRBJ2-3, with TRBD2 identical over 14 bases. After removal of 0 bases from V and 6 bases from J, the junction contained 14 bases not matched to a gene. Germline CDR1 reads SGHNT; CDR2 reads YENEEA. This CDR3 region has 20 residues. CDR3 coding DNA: TGTGCCAGCAGCTTAGATCGTCTAGGGACTAGCGGGAGCGCGGGGGATACGCAGTATTTT. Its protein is CASSLDRLGTSGSAGDTQYF.

CDR3 in amino acids: CASSVSLGEVAGELFF. Here the CDR3 DNA reads TGTGCCAGCAGCGTTTCCCTAGGAGAAGTCGCCGGGGAGCTGTTTTTT. The chain combines TRBV9 with TRBJ2-2; the D is unclear. Germline CDR1 reads SGDLS; CDR2 reads YYNGEE. The CDR3 extends over 16 amino acids. Deletions cut 2 bases from V and 6 bases from J, with 17 bases between.

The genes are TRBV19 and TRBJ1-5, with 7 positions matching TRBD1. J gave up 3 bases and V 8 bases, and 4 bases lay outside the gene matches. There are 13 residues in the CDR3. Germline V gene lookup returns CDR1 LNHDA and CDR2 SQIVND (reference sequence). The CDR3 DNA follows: TGTGCCAGTCGAGACAGGGACAATCAGCCCCAGCATTTT. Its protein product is CASRDRDNQPQHF.

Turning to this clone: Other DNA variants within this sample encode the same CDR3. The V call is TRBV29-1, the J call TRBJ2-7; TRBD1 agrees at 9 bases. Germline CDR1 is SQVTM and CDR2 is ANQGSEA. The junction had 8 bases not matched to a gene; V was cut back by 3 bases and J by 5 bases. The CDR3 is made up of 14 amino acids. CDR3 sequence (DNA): TGCAGCGTTGAGTTTGAGGACAGGGGCCACGAGCAGTACTTC. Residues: CSVEFEDRGHEQYF.

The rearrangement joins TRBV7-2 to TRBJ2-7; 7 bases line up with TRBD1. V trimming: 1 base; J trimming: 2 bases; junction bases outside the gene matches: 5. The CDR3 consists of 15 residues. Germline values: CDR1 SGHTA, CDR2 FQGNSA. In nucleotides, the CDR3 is TGTGCCAGCAGCTTAGAAGTTGGGACAGCCTACGAGCAGTACTTC. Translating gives CASSLEVGTAYEQYF.

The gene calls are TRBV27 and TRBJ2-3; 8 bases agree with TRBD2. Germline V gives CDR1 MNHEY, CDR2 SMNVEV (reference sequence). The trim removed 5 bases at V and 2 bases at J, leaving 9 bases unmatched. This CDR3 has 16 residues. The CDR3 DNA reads TGTGCCAGCAGTCCAGCAGCGGGGGAAACCACAGATACGCAGTATTTT. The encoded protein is CASSPAAGETTDTQYF.

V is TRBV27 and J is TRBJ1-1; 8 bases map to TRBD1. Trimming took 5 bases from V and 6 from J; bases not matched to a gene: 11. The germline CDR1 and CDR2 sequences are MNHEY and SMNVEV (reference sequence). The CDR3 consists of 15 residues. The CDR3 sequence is CASSPDREIRAEAFF. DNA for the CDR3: TGTGCCAGCAGTCCGGACAGGGAGATAAGGGCTGAAGCTTTCTTT.

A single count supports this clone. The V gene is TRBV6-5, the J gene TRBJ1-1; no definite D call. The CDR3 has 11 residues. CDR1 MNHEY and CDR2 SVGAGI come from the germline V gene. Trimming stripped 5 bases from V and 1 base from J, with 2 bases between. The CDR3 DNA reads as TGTGCCAGCAGTCGGAACACTGAAGCTTTCTTT. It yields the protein CASSRNTEAFF.

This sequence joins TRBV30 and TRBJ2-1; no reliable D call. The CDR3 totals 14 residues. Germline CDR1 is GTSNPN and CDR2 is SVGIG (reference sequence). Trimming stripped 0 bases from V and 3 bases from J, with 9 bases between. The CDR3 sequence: CAWSVSAFYNEQFF. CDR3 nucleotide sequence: TGTGCCTGGAGTGTAAGCGCCTTCTACAATGAGCAGTTCTTC.